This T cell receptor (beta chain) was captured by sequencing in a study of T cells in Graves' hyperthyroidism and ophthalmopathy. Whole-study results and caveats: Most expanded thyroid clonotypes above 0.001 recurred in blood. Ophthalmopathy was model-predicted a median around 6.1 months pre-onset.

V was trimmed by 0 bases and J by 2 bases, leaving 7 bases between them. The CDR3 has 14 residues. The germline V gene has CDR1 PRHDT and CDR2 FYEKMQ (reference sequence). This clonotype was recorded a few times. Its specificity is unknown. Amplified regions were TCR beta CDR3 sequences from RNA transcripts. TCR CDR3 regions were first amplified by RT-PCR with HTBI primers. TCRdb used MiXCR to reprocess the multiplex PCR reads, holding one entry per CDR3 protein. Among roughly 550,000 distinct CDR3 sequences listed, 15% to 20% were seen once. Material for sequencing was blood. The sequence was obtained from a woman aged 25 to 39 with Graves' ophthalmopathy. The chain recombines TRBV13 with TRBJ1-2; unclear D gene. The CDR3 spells CASSLGSSNYGYTF. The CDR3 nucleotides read TGTGCCAGCAGCTTAGGTAGCAGCAACTATGGCTACACCTTC.